Sequencing of this T cell receptor beta chain was carried out in a study of T cells in women clearing cervical HPV infection. Study details: Women with histologically confirmed HPV16-related CIN3 or worse, 2 with invasive cancer, served as cases. Only a few women had HLA typing results available.

Some clones are missing from TCRdb's copy, which holds only in-frame ones; the method was immunoSEQ multiplex PCR. The sample table sets out 40,000 to 55,000 clones. A note on this clone: The CDR3 goes on 3 residues after the read ends, and that part is filled in from the germline J gene.

Germline assignment: CDR1 DFQATT and CDR2 SNEGSKA (reference sequence). Trimming removed 5 bases at V and 3 bases at J, with 15 bases between. The CDR3 consists of 14 residues. The origin of this receptor is a woman aged 18-69 years with a cervical HPV16 infection that either progressed to CIN3+ or cleared (not recorded which). The sequenced sample consisted of blood buffy coat. The V call is TRBV20-1, the J call TRBJ2-3, with TRBD2 as a possible D gene (5 bases). The CDR3 region is CSAHPGIQTDTQYF. The CDR3 DNA, read in part, is TGCAGTGCTCATCCGGGGATTCAGACAGATACG.